Presented here are 17 T cell receptor delta chains from one specimen sequenced in a study of gamma-delta T cells after stem cell transplantation. TCRdb redid the clone calls on the RT-PCR reads with CATT. The sample includes some 10,000 delta-chain clones, 1.3% of them seen just once. The sequenced sample was gamma-delta T cells. These receptors were obtained from a human donor. It is not recorded whose cells these are; they may come from a transplant donor.

This clone was found many times. This chain joins TRDV2 and TRDJ3; 8 bases agree with TRDD3. The CDR3 is made up of 19 amino acids. Looked up from germline, CDR1 is GEAIGNYY and CDR2 is EKD. Losses at the gene ends were 3 bases for V and 0 bases for J; bases not matched to a gene: 9. The CDR3 here is CACDALGDPSSWDTRQMFF. For the CDR3, the DNA is TGTGCCTGTGACGCTCTGGGGGACCCAAGCTCCTGGGACACCCGACAGATGTTTTTC.

In this sample, this clone turned up a few times. Since a much larger clone is just one base distant, this may be a read error. This chain connects TRDV2 to TRDJ1, with TRDD3 identical over 10 bases. The CDR3 totals 21 residues. From germline, CDR1 is GEAIGNYY and CDR2 EKD. Trimming at V came to 5 bases and at J to 0 bases, leaving 23 bases not matched to a gene. The CDR3 DNA reads as TGTGCCTGTGGCGAGTCCTTCCTCAAACTGGGGGATCCCGAGTACACCGATAAACTCATCTTT. As protein: CACGESFLKLGDPEYTDKLIF.

This clone is termed medium-sized. The sample contains more than one DNA sequence encoding this CDR3. The chain links TRDV2 to TRDJ1; weak D call: TRDD3 (6 bases). Trimming removed 0 bases from V and 0 bases from J, with 10 bases in between. The CDR3 runs 15 residues. CDR1 and CDR2 (germline): GEAIGNYY, EKD. The CDR3, as DNA: TGTGCCTGTGACACCGTTGGGGGGTACACCGATAAACTCATCTTT. Protein product: CACDTVGGYTDKLIF.

With regard to this clone: The TCRdb record carries a much larger clone's protein, which differs from this DNA's translation at residue 13; a read error is the likely cause, and the protein listed here is the DNA translation. This chain joins TRDV2 and TRDJ3; 9 bases line up with TRDD3. V lost 0 bases and J lost 5; bases outside the gene matches: 13. Germline V lookup: CDR1 GEAIGNYY, CDR2 EKD. The CDR3 covers 20 residues. CDR3 DNA: TGTGCCTGTGACACCGTCCGTACTGGGGGAGGTACCCGGGACACCCGACAGATGTTTTTC. It specifies CACDTVRTGGGTRDTRQMFF.

The chain links TRDV2 to TRDJ3; 11 nucleotides agree with TRDD3. This CDR3 spans 22 amino acids. Germline V gene data show CDR1 as GEAIGNYY and CDR2 as EKD. The V gene end was trimmed by 3 bases and the J gene end by 0 bases; junction bases not matched to a gene: 15. The CDR3 loop reads CACDPLGGGYAESSWDTRQMFF. Written as DNA, the CDR3 is TGTGCCTGTGACCCCCTTGGTGGGGGATACGCGGAAAGCTCCTGGGACACCCGACAGATGTTTTTC.

This clone was observed many times. The V gene is TRDV2, the J gene TRDJ1; D not certain. Germline V gene data show CDR1 as GEAIGNYY and CDR2 as EKD. The CDR3 contains 18 residues. V was cut by 3 bases and J by 2 bases, with 24 bases left in between. CDR3 nucleotide sequence: TGTGCCTGTGACCTTGCAGGGTCAGGCCAGAGGGCGACCGATAAACTCATCTTT. Protein sequence: CACDLAGSGQRATDKLIF.

This clone was seen a few times. The likely explanation is a read error, given a far larger clone one base away. This sequence joins TRDV2 and TRDJ1; 7 nucleotides agree with TRDD3. Trimming took 3 bases from V and 0 from J; bases not matched to a gene: 24. The germline V gene has CDR1 GEAIGNYY and CDR2 EKD. This CDR3 has 21 residues. The CDR3 reads CACDAVTYSRVGDPHTDKLIF. The CDR3 coding sequence is TGTGCCTGTGACGCCGTAACTTACTCGAGAGTGGGGGACCCTCACACCGATAAACTCATCTTT.

This clone counts as medium-sized (0.01 to 0.1%). This chain links TRDV2 with TRDJ1; the match to TRDD3 covers 7 bases. V was clipped by 0 bases and J by 2 bases; unmatched bases: 5. The CDR3 length is 15 residues. Germline CDR1 GEAIGNYY, CDR2 EKD. DNA for the CDR3: TGTGCCTGTGACACCCTGGGGGCCGGTACCGATAAACTCATCTTT. Its protein product is CACDTLGAGTDKLIF.

This clone was counted ten times or more. The rearrangement uses TRDV2 and TRDJ3, with 8 bases that match TRDD3. The V gene end was trimmed by 3 bases and the J gene end by 0 bases; junction bases not matched to a gene: 9. The CDR3 is 19 residues long. Germline CDR1 GEAIGNYY, CDR2 EKD. The CDR3 reads CACDGFTGGNSWDTRQMFF. DNA of the CDR3: TGTGCCTGTGACGGGTTTACTGGGGGTAACTCCTGGGACACCCGACAGATGTTTTTC.

A remark on this clone: TCRdb has a much larger clone's protein, which differs at residue 14 from the translation of this DNA, likely because of a read error; what is shown is the protein translated from the DNA. This chain connects TRDV2 to TRDJ3; 11 bases match TRDD3. This CDR3 spans 22 amino acids. J lost 2 bases, V lost 2 bases, and 16 bases had no gene match. Germline V CDR1 and CDR2: GEAIGNYY, EKD. The chain's CDR3 is CACDKVDGGYAESPWDTRQMFF. Written as DNA, the CDR3 is TGTGCCTGTGACAAGGTGGATGGGGGATACGCGGAAAGCCCCTGGGACACCCGACAGATGTTTTTC.

Points on this clone: A far larger clone lies a single base away; this is likely a read error. This specimen includes other DNA sequences encoding the same CDR3. The V and J genes are TRDV2 and TRDJ1, with TRDD3 matching 10 bases. This CDR3 is 18 amino acids long. The germline CDR1 and CDR2 sequences are GEAIGNYY and EKD. With V trimmed by 0 bases and J by 0 bases, 9 bases remained unmatched. The CDR3 region has the DNA TGTGCCTGTGACACCGTGCTGGGGGATAATCAGCACACCGATAAACTCATCTTT. Protein product: CACDTVLGDNQHTDKLIF.

This clone was counted only a few times. TCRdb pairs this DNA with a much larger clone's protein that differs at residue 7, likely a read error; the protein shown was translated from the DNA. The chain employs TRDV2 and TRDJ1, with TRDD3 identical over 8 bases. The CDR3 is 15 amino acids. Germline CDR1 is GEAIGNYY and CDR2 is EKD. The V gene end was trimmed by 2 bases and the J gene end by 6 bases; junction bases not matched to a gene: 10. The CDR3: CACDILWDTRYKLIF. In DNA, the CDR3 is TGTGCCTGTGACATACTCTGGGATACGCGCTATAAACTCATCTTT.

Note on this clone: TCRdb's protein, taken from a much larger clone, differs from this DNA's translation at residue 4, likely owing to a read error; the protein displayed comes from the DNA. The V call is TRDV2, the J call TRDJ1; possible D gene TRDD2, 6 bases. Germline CDR1 and CDR2: GEAIGNYY and EKD. The length of the CDR3 is 14 residues. Deletions cut 5 bases from V and 5 bases from J, with 17 bases between. The CDR3 protein is CACGTLLQQDKLIF. DNA of the CDR3: TGTGCCTGTGGCACACTCCTACAGCAGGATAAACTCATCTTT.

This clone was observed a few times. A far larger clone is one base from this, pointing to a likely read error. The J gene is TRDJ1, the V gene TRDV2; TRDD3 agrees at 12 bases. Germline assignment: CDR1 GEAIGNYY and CDR2 EKD. Trimming at V came to 0 bases and at J to 5 bases, leaving 21 bases not matched to a gene. This CDR3 has 21 amino acids. DNA for the CDR3: TGTGCCTGTGACACCGTAGCTCTTCCGCTGGGGGATACGCGCGAGGAGGATAAACTCATCTTT. Translating gives CACDTVALPLGDTREEDKLIF.

This clone qualifies as medium-sized. In nucleotides, the CDR3 is TGTGCCTGTGATATACTGGGGGATACGTCCAAACTCATCTTT. Its translation: CACDILGDTSKLIF. The chain is built from TRDV2 and TRDJ1; 13 positions match TRDD3. Per the germline V gene, CDR1 is GEAIGNYY and CDR2 is EKD. The CDR3 spans 14 residues. V was pared by 4 bases and J by 8 bases, with 6 bases of the junction left unmatched.

This clone was counted many times. Given a far larger clone just one base away, this is likely a sequencing read error. V is TRDV2 and J is TRDJ1; 12 positions match TRDD3. Germline V gene lookup returns CDR1 GEAIGNYY and CDR2 EKD. The CDR3 covers 19 residues. The CDR3: CARDTVAGGYARVTDKLIF. The CDR3 bases are TGTGCCCGTGACACCGTCGCTGGGGGATACGCCCGGGTAACCGATAAACTCATCTTT.

This clone was recorded a few times. A much larger clone is a single base away; this may be a read error. The J gene is TRDJ1, the V gene TRDV2; 13 positions agree with TRDD3. There are 18 residues in the CDR3. Germline V gene sequence: CDR1 GEAIGNYY, CDR2 EKD. CDR3 DNA sequence: TGTGCCTGTGACCCTGTACTGGGGGATACGCGCTACACCGATAAACCCATCTTT. Translation: CACDPVLGDTRYTDKPIF.